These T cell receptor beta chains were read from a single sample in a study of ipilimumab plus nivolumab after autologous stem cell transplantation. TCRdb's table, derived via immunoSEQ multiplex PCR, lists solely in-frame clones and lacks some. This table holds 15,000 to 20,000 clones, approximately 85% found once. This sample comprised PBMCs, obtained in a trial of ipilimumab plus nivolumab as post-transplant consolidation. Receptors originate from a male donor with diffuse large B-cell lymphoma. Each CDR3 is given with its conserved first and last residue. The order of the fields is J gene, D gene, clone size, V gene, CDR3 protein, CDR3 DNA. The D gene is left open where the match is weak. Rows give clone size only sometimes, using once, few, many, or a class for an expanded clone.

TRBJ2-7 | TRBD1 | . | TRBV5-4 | CASSPTGGIYEQYF | TGTGCCAGCAGTCCAACAGGGGGCATATACGAGCAGTACTTC
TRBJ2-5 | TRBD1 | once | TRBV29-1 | CSVDGGTAGETQYF | TGCAGCGTTGATGGTGGGACAGCAGGAGAGACCCAGTACTTC
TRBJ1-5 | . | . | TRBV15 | CATSRPDQPQHF | TGTGCCACCAGCAGACCAGATCAGCCCCAGCATTTT
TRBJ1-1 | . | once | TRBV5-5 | CASSLGGLNTEAFF | TGTGCCAGCAGCTTGGGGGGCCTTAACACTGAAGCTTTCTTT
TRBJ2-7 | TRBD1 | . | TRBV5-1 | CASSPMLGTGGSEQYF | TGCGCCAGCAGCCCAATGTTGGGGACAGGCGGTTCCGAGCAGTACTTC
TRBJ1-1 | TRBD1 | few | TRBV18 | CASSLATGGGTEAFF | TGTGCCAGCTCTCTTGCGACAGGGGGTGGGACTGAAGCTTTCTTT
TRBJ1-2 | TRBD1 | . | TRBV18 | CASSEGTGYGYTF | TGTGCCAGCTCAGAAGGGACAGGCTATGGCTACACCTTC
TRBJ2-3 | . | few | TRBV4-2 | CASSQGPQQVDTQYF | TGTGCCAGCAGCCAAGGTCCCCAGCAGGTAGATACGCAGTATTTT
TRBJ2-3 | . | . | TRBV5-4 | CASSYRGALDTQYF | TGTGCCAGCAGCTATCGGGGGGCCCTCGATACGCAGTATTTT
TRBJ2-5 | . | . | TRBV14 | CASSRDLSETQYF | TGTGCCAGCAGCCGGGACCTATCAGAGACCCAGTACTTC
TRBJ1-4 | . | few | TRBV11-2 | CASSWGYGANEKLFF | TGTGCCAGCAGCTGGGGGTACGGAGCTAATGAAAAACTGTTTTTT
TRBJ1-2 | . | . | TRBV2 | CASSALGYGYTF | TGTGCCAGCAGTGCTCTGGGGTATGGCTACACCTTC
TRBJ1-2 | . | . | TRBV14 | CASSQTRGEGYTF | TGTGCCAGCAGCCAGACCCGAGGGGAGGGCTACACCTTC
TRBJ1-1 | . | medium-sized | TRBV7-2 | CASSFQGGSNTEAFF | TGTGCCAGCAGCTTCCAGGGTGGTTCGAACACTGAAGCTTTCTTT
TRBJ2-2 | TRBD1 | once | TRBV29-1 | CSAQPGQGRKLFF | TGCAGCGCCCAACCGGGACAGGGTAGGAAGCTGTTTTTT
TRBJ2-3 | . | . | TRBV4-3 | CASSQLGGYSTDTQYF | TGCGCCAGCAGCCAACTCGGCGGATATAGCACAGATACGCAGTATTTT
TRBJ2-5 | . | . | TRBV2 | CASSEGGGQETQYF | TGTGCCAGCAGTGAAGGAGGAGGCCAAGAGACCCAGTACTTC
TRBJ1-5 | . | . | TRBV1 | CTSSQDGAGAFGPQHF | TGCACCAGCAGCCAAGATGGGGCAGGGGCCTTTGGGCCCCAGCATTTT
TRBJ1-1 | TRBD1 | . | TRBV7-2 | CASSAAGTGNTEAFF | TGTGCCAGCAGCGCGGCCGGGACAGGGAACACTGAAGCTTTCTTT
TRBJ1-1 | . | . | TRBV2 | CASSGEWAAMNTEAFF | TGTGCCAGCAGTGGGGAGTGGGCAGCGATGAACACTGAAGCTTTCTTT
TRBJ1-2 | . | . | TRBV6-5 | CASSYGYQGRRYGYTF | TGTGCCAGCAGTTACGGGTATCAGGGTCGACGTTATGGCTACACCTTC
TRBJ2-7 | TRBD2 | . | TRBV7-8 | CASTLRPSGGPISYEQYF | TGTGCCAGTACCCTTCGACCTAGCGGGGGCCCCATCTCCTACGAGCAGTACTTC
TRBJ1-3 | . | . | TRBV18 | CASSPGLPSGNTIYF | TGTGCCAGCTCACCGGGGCTCCCGTCTGGAAACACCATATATTTT
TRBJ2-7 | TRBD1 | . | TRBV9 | CASSVEGAGEQYF | TGTGCCAGCAGCGTAGAGGGGGCGGGCGAGCAGTACTTC
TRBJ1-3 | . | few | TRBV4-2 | CASSQGPGVDSGNTIYF | TGTGCCAGCAGCCAAGGCCCTGGGGTAGACTCTGGAAACACCATATATTTT
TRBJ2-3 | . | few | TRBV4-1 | CASSQDSVVGPWGTDTQYF | TGCGCCAGCAGCCAAGATTCCGTTGTGGGACCTTGGGGCACAGATACGCAGTATTTT
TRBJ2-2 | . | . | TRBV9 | CASSVDREVTGELFF | TGTGCCAGCAGCGTAGACAGGGAGGTCACCGGGGAGCTGTTTTTT
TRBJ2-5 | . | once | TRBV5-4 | CASSISTGLETQYF | TGTGCCAGCAGCATCTCCACAGGGTTAGAGACCCAGTACTTC
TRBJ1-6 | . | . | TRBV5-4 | CASSLGMGGGNSPLHF | TGTGCCAGCAGCTTGGGAATGGGCGGGGGAAATTCACCCCTCCACTTT
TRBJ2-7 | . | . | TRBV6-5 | CASSFLRTYEQYF | TGTGCCAGCAGTTTTTTAAGGACCTACGAGCAGTACTTC
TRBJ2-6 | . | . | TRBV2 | CASSEEGGRGANVLTF | TGTGCCAGCAGTGAAGAAGGGGGGCGGGGGGCCAACGTCCTGACTTTC